These T cell receptor beta chains were read from a single sample in a study of PD-1 blockade in classical Hodgkin lymphoma. Repertoires were generated with immunoSEQ multiplex PCR, while TCRdb's copy carries only in-frame clones and drops some. The repertoire has approximately 89,000 clones, around 80% of them found once; the top ten carry over 15%. The sample in question was peripheral blood mononuclear cells (PBMCs), obtained before the fourth cycle of nivolumab. Every receptor here comes from a human donor with classical Hodgkin lymphoma. Both conserved end residues are part of each CDR3. D genes are given only for firm matches. Not all rows give a size; the values are once, few, many and, for expanded clones, a class.

j_call clone_size d_call v_call cdr3_nt cdr3_aa
TRBJ2-7 once TRBD2 TRBV6-5 TGTGCCAGCAGTTTTAGCGGGAGGGCCAGGGGCGAGCAGTACTTC CASSFSGRARGEQYF
TRBJ2-7 . . TRBV25-1 TGTGCCAGCAGTGAGACTACTCTCTCCCCTCGAGAGCAGTACTTC CASSETTLSPREQYF
TRBJ1-2 . . TRBV28 TGTGCCAGCAGTTCGACGGGCGATGGCTACACCTTC CASSSTGDGYTF
TRBJ1-1 . TRBD1 TRBV7-9 TGTGCCAGCAGCTTAACTACAGGGGGAAACACTGAAGCTTTCTTT CASSLTTGGNTEAFF
TRBJ2-1 once TRBD2 TRBV10-3 TGTGCCACCGGGAGGGCGGGAGCCGGCGATGAGCAGTTCTTC CATGRAGAGDEQFF
TRBJ2-1 . . TRBV9 TGTGCCAGCAGCCTGGAGGGACAGAACTCCTACAATGAGCAGTTCTTC CASSLEGQNSYNEQFF
TRBJ2-3 . . TRBV7-8 TGTGCCAGCAGCTCCAATGTAGGGGATACGCAGTATTTT CASSSNVGDTQYF
TRBJ2-2 . . TRBV29-1 TGCAGCGCCGATGGACAGTCCACCGGGGAGCTGTTTTTT CSADGQSTGELFF
TRBJ2-7 . . TRBV12-1 TGTGCCAGCAGCTTATTCTACGAGCAGTACTTC CASSLFYEQYF
TRBJ2-7 . TRBD2 TRBV27 TGTGCCAGCAGTAAAGATCAGCGGGATCCTTACGAGCAGTACTTC CASSKDQRDPYEQYF
TRBJ2-3 . . TRBV14 TGTGCCAGCAGCCAACGTGGCACAGATACGCAGTATTTT CASSQRGTDTQYF
TRBJ2-1 once . TRBV10-3 TGTGCCATCAGTTCACTACCTAGGACGGAGCAGTTCTTC CAISSLPRTEQFF
TRBJ2-7 . TRBD2 TRBV9 TGTGCCAGCAATCCCCGGGGGGAAACAACCTACGAGCAGTACTTC CASNPRGETTYEQYF
TRBJ2-7 . . TRBV11-1 TGTGCCAGCAGCTTAGCTCCCGCGATGCAGTACTTC CASSLAPAMQYF
TRBJ1-2 . . TRBV7-2 TGTGCCAGCAGCTTAGGCCACCCGGGGGAGTCACACGGCTACACCTTC CASSLGHPGESHGYTF
TRBJ2-1 . TRBD2 TRBV5-1 TGCGCCTGCCGGGGAGGGTCTTTCTTCGATGAGCAGTTCTTC CACRGGSFFDEQFF
TRBJ1-1 . TRBD1 TRBV7-8 TGTGCCAGCAGCTTCCCTGAAGGGACAGGTACCCTTGAAGCTTTCTTT CASSFPEGTGTLEAFF
TRBJ2-5 . TRBD2 TRBV7-9 TGTGCCAGCAGCTTAGCGGGGGTTGTGAGACTAGCGGGAGATGAGACCCAGTACTTC CASSLAGVVRLAGDETQYF
TRBJ1-2 . TRBD1 TRBV11-2 TGTGCCAGCAGCACAAACCCCGGCCAGGGGGCTAGTTATGGCTACACCTTC CASSTNPGQGASYGYTF
TRBJ2-2 . TRBD2 TRBV2 TGTGCCAGCAGTGCACGGACTAGTGACCCCGGGGAGCTGTTTTTT CASSARTSDPGELFF
TRBJ1-3 . . TRBV18 TGTGCCAGCTCACCTCGACAGGTGTGGGGCTCTGGAAACACCATATATTTT CASSPRQVWGSGNTIYF
TRBJ2-7 . TRBD2 TRBV4-2 TGTGCCAGCAGCCGAGGGACTAGCGGGAGTTACGAGCAGTACTTC CASSRGTSGSYEQYF
TRBJ2-7 . . TRBV18 TGTGCCAGCTCGCCAACTACTAGTTACGAGCAGTACTTC CASSPTTSYEQYF
TRBJ2-7 . TRBD1 TRBV6-1 TGTGCCAGCACCGGGACAGGTTACGAGCAGTACTTC CASTGTGYEQYF
TRBJ2-7 . TRBD2 TRBV6-5 TGTGCCAGCAGTCCACGGGGGGGGCCGGGCCACGAGCAGTACTTC CASSPRGGPGHEQYF
TRBJ2-1 . TRBD2 TRBV6-6 TGTGCCAGCAGCCAATGGACTAGCGGGAGCAGTGAGCAGTTCTTC CASSQWTSGSSEQFF
TRBJ2-3 . TRBD1 TRBV28 TGTGCCAGCGGGACAGGGGGGGTTAGCACAGATACGCAGTATTTT CASGTGGVSTDTQYF
TRBJ2-7 . TRBD1 TRBV2 TGTGCCAGTTCCAGACAGGGCCCGACCTACGAGCAGTACTTC CASSRQGPTYEQYF
TRBJ2-6 . . TRBV5-4 TGTGCCAGCAGCCGAGACCCCTCTGGGGCCAACGTCCTGACTTTC CASSRDPSGANVLTF
TRBJ2-7 . TRBD2 TRBV19 TGTGCCAGTAACGCGGAGGCTAGCGGGACCTACGAGCAGTACTTC CASNAEASGTYEQYF
TRBJ2-5 once . TRBV14 TGTGCCAGCAGCCAAGCGGAGACCCAGTACTTC CASSQAETQYF
TRBJ2-3 . . TRBV6-5 TGTGCCAGCAGTTACGCCCCGGCAGATACGCAGTATTTT CASSYAPADTQYF
TRBJ2-7 . . TRBV19 TGTGCCACCACGACCCCGGGGGCGTACGAGCAGTACTTC CATTTPGAYEQYF
TRBJ2-3 . TRBD1 TRBV15 TGTGCCACCAGCAGACGACAAGACAGGGGCACAGATACGCAGTATTTT CATSRRQDRGTDTQYF
TRBJ2-1 once . TRBV7-2 TGTGCCAGCAGCTTAGCGGGCGCGGTCTCCTACAATGAGCAGTTCTTC CASSLAGAVSYNEQFF
TRBJ2-2 . . TRBV28 TGTGCCAGCAATCGGGAGCTGGTCGGGGAGCTGTTTTTT CASNRELVGELFF
TRBJ2-2 . . TRBV27 TGTGCCAGCAGTCAATCACTCGGGAACACCGGGGAGCTGTTTTTT CASSQSLGNTGELFF
TRBJ2-7 . . TRBV11-2 TGTGCCAGCAGCTTAGCTTTGGCCTCCTACGAGCAGTACTTC CASSLALASYEQYF
TRBJ2-1 . TRBD2 TRBV18 TGTGCCAGCTCACCACCGGGCTGGCGGGAGGACAATGAGCAGTTCTTC CASSPPGWREDNEQFF
TRBJ1-2 . . TRBV27 TGTGCCAGCAGTCCACCTCCGGGGCAGGCGTCTAACTATGGCTACACCTTC CASSPPPGQASNYGYTF
TRBJ2-7 . TRBD1 TRBV5-1 TGCGCCAGCAGCTACCCGACAGGGGGCGGCGAGCAGTACTTC CASSYPTGGGEQYF
TRBJ2-5 . . TRBV5-1 TGCGCCAGCAGCCTCACTAGTGGAGAGACCCAGTACTTC CASSLTSGETQYF